A selection of T cell receptor beta chains follows, all from one sample in a study of shared clonotypes between healthy human individuals. Assay used: immunoSEQ multiplex PCR; TCRdb lists only in-frame clones, some missing. This sample yields more than 550,000 clones, of which 55% to 75% are seen a single time; around 1.8% belongs to the top ten. The specimen was memory CD4+ T cells sorted from blood. The receptors originated from a woman aged 25 to 39 in good health. CDR3s include the opening cysteine and the closing phenylalanine or tryptophan. A D gene is named only where the DNA matches it firmly. The size field is filled for only some rows; it gives once, few, many or a size class.

TGTGCCAGTAGTACCACAGATACGCAGTATTTT	CASSTTDTQYF	TRBV19	-	-	TRBJ2-3
TGTGCCATCAGTGAGTTTGGGCAGTCCTATGGCTACACCTTC	CAISEFGQSYGYTF	TRBV10-3	few	-	TRBJ1-2
TGTGCCAGCAGCTACGATCCGGGACAGGCTGGAAACACCATATATTTT	CASSYDPGQAGNTIYF	TRBV7-9	-	TRBD1	TRBJ1-3
TGTGCCATCAGTGATTTGGGACTAGCGGATTACACGGATACGCAGTATTTT	CAISDLGLADYTDTQYF	TRBV10-3	-	TRBD2	TRBJ2-3
TGTGCCAGCAGCCCCTACTCCACAGGGGGCGCCTATGGCTACACCTTC	CASSPYSTGGAYGYTF	TRBV7-2	few	TRBD1	TRBJ1-2
TGTGCCAGCAGTCTTTACCCTCCGGGACAGTCAGCAACTAATGAAAAACTGTTTTTT	CASSLYPPGQSATNEKLFF	TRBV27	-	TRBD1	TRBJ1-4
TGTGCCAGTAGTGGGGGAATCGGGTCCTACAATGAGCAGTTCTTC	CASSGGIGSYNEQFF	TRBV19	once	-	TRBJ2-1
TGTGCCAGCAGTTGGACGGTCAATCAGCCCCAGCATTTT	CASSWTVNQPQHF	TRBV2	few	-	TRBJ1-5
TGTGCCAGCAGCTTAAAAGCGGGGACCTCCAGTACGCAGTATTTT	CASSLKAGTSSTQYF	TRBV7-3	-	TRBD2	TRBJ2-3
TGTGCCAGCAGCTTCGGAGTATTCACTAATGAAAAACTGTTTTTT	CASSFGVFTNEKLFF	TRBV5-5	few	-	TRBJ1-4
TGTGCCAGCAGTTTAATGGCCTGGACAGCCGAAAGGGCTGAAGCTTTCTTT	CASSLMAWTAERAEAFF	TRBV28	-	-	TRBJ1-1
TGTGCCAGCACCTTGACAGGGGGTGTAGCTTTCTTT	CASTLTGGVAFF	TRBV6-1	-	TRBD1	TRBJ1-1
TGCGCCAGCAGGTCTGCAGGCGATAACTATGGCTACACCTTC	CASRSAGDNYGYTF	TRBV10-2	-	-	TRBJ1-2
TGTGCCAGCAGCTTAGATCCGATAGGGACTACGCAGTATTTT	CASSLDPIGTTQYF	TRBV11-2	few	-	TRBJ2-3
TGTGCCAGCAGCTTGGCTAACCGGGACTATCCCTACAATGAGCAGTTCTTC	CASSLANRDYPYNEQFF	TRBV5-6	-	TRBD2	TRBJ2-1
TGTGCCAGTAACACGGGAAGGGGCGGCCAGCCCCAGCATTTT	CASNTGRGGQPQHF	TRBV19	few	-	TRBJ1-5
TGTGCCAGCAGCTTAGGGGGGGTAGGATCCGGAGCCCATGGCTACACCTTC	CASSLGGVGSGAHGYTF	TRBV7-2	-	-	TRBJ1-2
TGCAGCGTTGTGAGAGGGACCGGCGGGGAGCTGTTTTTT	CSVVRGTGGELFF	TRBV29-1	-	-	TRBJ2-2
TGCGCCACAATCCTTTTGAGTAGAACGAACACTGAAGCTTTCTTT	CATILLSRTNTEAFF	TRBV10-2	once	-	TRBJ1-1
TGTGCCAGCAGGGGACGGCCTTCGGGCAATCAGCCCCAGCATTTT	CASRGRPSGNQPQHF	TRBV2	-	-	TRBJ1-5
TGTGCCAGCAGCGTAGGGGGGCGGGTTAGCACAGATACGCAGTATTTT	CASSVGGRVSTDTQYF	TRBV9	-	-	TRBJ2-3
TGTGCCAGTAGTCCTTTCCCGGTGGTCCGAGGCTACACCTTC	CASSPFPVVRGYTF	TRBV19	-	-	TRBJ1-2
TGTGCCAGCTCACCATACGAGGGGCTCGACACTGAAGCTTTCTTT	CASSPYEGLDTEAFF	TRBV18	-	-	TRBJ1-1
TGTGCCAGTAGTCCCAGGACGGCGAGCACAGATACGCAGTATTTT	CASSPRTASTDTQYF	TRBV19	-	-	TRBJ2-3
TGCGCCAGCAGCCTAGGTGGAGGTCGACAAGAGACCCAGTACTTC	CASSLGGGRQETQYF	TRBV5-1	-	-	TRBJ2-5
TGCAGCGTAGGGGACCGGGACTATGGCTACACCTTC	CSVGDRDYGYTF	TRBV29-1	-	-	TRBJ1-2
TGTGCCAGCAGCTCCGTAGGCACCGGGGAGCTGTTTTTT	CASSSVGTGELFF	TRBV7-9	-	-	TRBJ2-2
TGTGCCAGCAGTCCGCGCCGGGACAGGCCCGGGTACTTC	CASSPRRDRPGYF	TRBV28	once	TRBD1	TRBJ2-7
TGTGCCAGCAGTACCCGCGGTAAACTAGCGGGGACCTACGAGCAGTACTTC	CASSTRGKLAGTYEQYF	TRBV28	-	TRBD2	TRBJ2-7
TGTGCCAGCAGCGTATCGCTAGCGGGAGTTGGGGCCGGGGAGCTGTTTTTT	CASSVSLAGVGAGELFF	TRBV9	-	TRBD2	TRBJ2-2